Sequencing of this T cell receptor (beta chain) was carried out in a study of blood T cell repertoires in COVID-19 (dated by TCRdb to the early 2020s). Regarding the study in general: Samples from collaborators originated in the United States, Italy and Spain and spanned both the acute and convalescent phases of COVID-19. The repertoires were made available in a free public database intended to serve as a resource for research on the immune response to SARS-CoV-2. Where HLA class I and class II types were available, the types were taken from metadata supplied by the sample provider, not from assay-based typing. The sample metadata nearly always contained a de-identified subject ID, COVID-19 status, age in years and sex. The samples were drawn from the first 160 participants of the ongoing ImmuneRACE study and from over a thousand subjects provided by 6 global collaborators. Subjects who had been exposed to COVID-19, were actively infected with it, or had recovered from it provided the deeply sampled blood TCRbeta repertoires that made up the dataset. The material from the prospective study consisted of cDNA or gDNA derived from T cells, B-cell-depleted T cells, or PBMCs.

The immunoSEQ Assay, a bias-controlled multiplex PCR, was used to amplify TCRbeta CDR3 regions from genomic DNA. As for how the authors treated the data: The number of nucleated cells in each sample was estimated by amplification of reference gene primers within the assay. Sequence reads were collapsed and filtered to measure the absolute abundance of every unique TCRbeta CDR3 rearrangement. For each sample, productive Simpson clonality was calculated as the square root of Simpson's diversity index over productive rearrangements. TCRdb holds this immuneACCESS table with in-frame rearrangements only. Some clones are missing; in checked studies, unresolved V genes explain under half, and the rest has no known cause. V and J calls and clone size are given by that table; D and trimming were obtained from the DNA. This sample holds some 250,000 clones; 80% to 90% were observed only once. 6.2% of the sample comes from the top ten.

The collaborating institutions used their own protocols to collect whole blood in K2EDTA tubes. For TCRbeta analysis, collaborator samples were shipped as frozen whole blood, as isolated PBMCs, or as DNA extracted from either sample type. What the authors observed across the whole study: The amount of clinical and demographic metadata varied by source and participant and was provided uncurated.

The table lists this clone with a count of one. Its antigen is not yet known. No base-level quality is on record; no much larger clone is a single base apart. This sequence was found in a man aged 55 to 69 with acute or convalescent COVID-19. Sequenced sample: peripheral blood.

Here is the DNA: TGTGCCAGCAGTTACTCCGGGACACAGAACACCGGGGAGCTGTTTTTT. Its translation is CASSYSGTQNTGELFF. The sequence links TRBV28 to TRBJ2-2; matching of 6 bases hints at TRBD1 as the D gene. The junction carries 13 bases between V and J, which are trimmed by 4 bases and 1 base respectively. The CDR3 has 16 amino acids, counting the end cysteine and phenylalanine. Only the CDR3 DNA stays, 48 bases, in frame from base 1. Via the germline V gene, CDR1 is MDHEN and CDR2 SYDVKM. Reference TRBV28 and TRBJ2-2 proteins supply the regions before and after the CDR3; the full variable domain is: DVKVTQSSRYLVKRTGEKVFLECVQDMDHENMFWYRQDPGLGLRLIYFSYDVKMKEKGDIPEGYSVSREKKERFSLILESASTNQTSMYLCASSYSGTQNTGELFFGEGSRLTVL.